A selection of T cell receptor beta chains follows, all from one sample in a study of OX40 agonist ivuxolimab in advanced cancers. Sequenced by immunoSEQ multiplex PCR; TCRdb stores in-frame clones only, minus some. Among roughly 100,000 clones listed, approximately 90% were seen once. Sequenced material: CD4+ or CD8+ T cells sorted from blood, taken in a trial of the OX40 agonist ivuxolimab. The receptors derive from an adult with an advanced solid tumor such as melanoma, head and neck, liver or kidney cancer. CDR3s include the opening cysteine and the closing phenylalanine or tryptophan. The D gene is left open where the match is weak. Not all rows give a size; the values are once, few, many and, for expanded clones, a class.

j_call	d_call	v_call	clone_size	cdr3_aa	cdr3_nt
TRBJ2-1	TRBD2	TRBV29-1	-	CSVDLAGGPVNEQFF	TGCAGCGTTGATTTAGCGGGGGGGCCTGTCAATGAGCAGTTCTTC
TRBJ2-7	-	TRBV6-1	-	CASRGSSGRAYEQYF	TGTGCCAGCAGGGGGTCGTCGGGCAGAGCCTACGAGCAGTACTTC
TRBJ2-3	TRBD1	TRBV7-8	-	CASSWGQAYTDTQYF	TGTGCCAGCAGCTGGGGACAGGCCTACACAGATACGCAGTATTTT
TRBJ1-4	-	TRBV6-1	-	CASGFRTSNEKLFF	TGTGCCAGCGGGTTCCGAACCTCTAATGAAAAACTGTTTTTT
TRBJ2-2	-	TRBV7-3	-	CASSTYLSGPGELFF	TGTGCCAGCAGCACCTACCTAAGTGGACCCGGGGAGCTGTTTTTT
TRBJ1-5	-	TRBV6-5	-	CASSFDGYSNQPQHF	TGTGCCAGCAGTTTCGACGGATATAGCAATCAGCCCCAGCATTTT
TRBJ1-4	-	TRBV5-6	once	CASSLVSATNEKLFF	TGTGCCAGCAGCTTGGTGAGTGCAACTAATGAAAAACTGTTTTTT
TRBJ2-7	-	TRBV30	-	CAWSVEYEQYF	TGTGCCTGGAGTGTGGAGTACGAGCAGTACTTC
TRBJ2-3	-	TRBV7-2	-	CASSFQGDTQYF	TGTGCCAGCAGCTTTCAAGGAGATACGCAGTATTTT
TRBJ1-5	TRBD1	TRBV29-1	-	CSVGGQANQPQHF	TGCAGCGTTGGGGGACAGGCGAATCAGCCCCAGCATTTT
TRBJ2-7	-	TRBV6-5	-	CASSIDSEYEQYF	TGTGCCAGCAGTATAGACAGTGAATACGAGCAGTACTTC
TRBJ1-1	-	TRBV30	-	CAWSVRGRKNTEAFF	TGTGCCTGGAGTGTACGAGGACGGAAGAACACTGAAGCTTTCTTT
TRBJ2-1	-	TRBV5-1	-	CASSLRQNGNEQFF	TGCGCCAGCAGCTTGAGGCAGAATGGGAATGAGCAGTTCTTC
TRBJ2-7	-	TRBV7-9	-	CASRPRRDYEQYF	TGTGCCAGCAGACCCAGACGGGACTACGAGCAGTACTTC
TRBJ1-5	TRBD1	TRBV7-2	-	CASSVTGVLQPQHF	TGTGCCAGCAGCGTGACAGGGGTGTTGCAGCCCCAGCATTTT
TRBJ2-1	TRBD1	TRBV5-1	-	CASTQFPGQGNNEQFF	TGCGCCAGCACCCAATTCCCGGGACAGGGGAACAATGAGCAGTTCTTC
TRBJ2-3	TRBD2	TRBV7-7	-	CASSLTSGGTDTQYF	TGTGCTAGCAGCTTGACTAGCGGGGGCACAGATACGCAGTATTTT
TRBJ1-6	-	TRBV7-9	-	CASMGGAGSYNSPLHF	TGTGCCAGCATGGGGGGGGCAGGCTCCTATAATTCACCCCTCCACTTT
TRBJ1-1	-	TRBV5-1	-	CASSLARDMNTEAFF	TGCGCCAGCAGCTTGGCCCGGGATATGAACACTGAAGCTTTCTTT
TRBJ1-3	-	TRBV6-5	-	CASSYWGGSGNTIYF	TGTGCCAGCAGTTACTGGGGGGGGAGTGGAAACACCATATATTTT
TRBJ1-2	-	TRBV11-1	-	CASSLALGYGYTF	TGTGCCAGCAGCTTAGCTTTAGGCTATGGCTACACCTTC
TRBJ1-1	-	TRBV5-4	-	CASSTQTMNTEAFF	TGTGCCAGCAGCACCCAGACAATGAACACTGAAGCTTTCTTT
TRBJ1-5	TRBD1	TRBV2	-	CASSAGTGNQPQHF	TGTGCCAGCAGTGCCGGGACAGGGAATCAGCCCCAGCATTTT
TRBJ1-2	-	TRBV5-6	-	CASSSDFVSYGYTF	TGTGCCAGCAGCTCGGACTTTGTGAGCTATGGCTACACCTTC
TRBJ2-2	-	TRBV10-3	few	CAISEGPRGTGELFF	TGTGCCATCAGTGAAGGGCCAAGGGGCACCGGGGAGCTGTTTTTT
TRBJ1-2	TRBD1	TRBV28	-	CASGPRQGVDGYTF	TGTGCCAGCGGACCCCGACAGGGGGTAGATGGCTACACCTTC
TRBJ2-3	-	TRBV6-6	-	CASSPGQTDTQYF	TGTGCCAGCAGCCCCGGACAGACAGATACGCAGTATTTT
TRBJ1-5	-	TRBV10-3	-	CAISEPEGGGSNQPQHF	TGTGCCATCAGTGAGCCGGAGGGTGGGGGGAGCAATCAGCCCCAGCATTTT
TRBJ1-1	-	TRBV13	-	CASSYTGLAEAFF	TGTGCCAGCAGCTATACAGGGCTGGCTGAAGCTTTCTTT
TRBJ2-2	TRBD1	TRBV6-5	once	CASRAQGARGELFF	TGTGCCAGCAGAGCACAGGGGGCGCGCGGGGAGCTGTTTTTT
TRBJ1-2	-	TRBV28	-	CASSSPDRYGYTF	TGTGCCAGCAGTTCACCGGACCGCTATGGCTACACCTTC
TRBJ1-6	TRBD1	TRBV27	-	CASLAGGAGNSPLHF	TGTGCCAGTTTAGCAGGGGGCGCCGGTAATTCACCCCTCCACTTT
TRBJ2-3	TRBD2	TRBV15	-	CATSRDGRLAGENTDTQYF	TGTGCCACCAGCAGAGACGGCCGACTAGCGGGGGAGAACACAGATACGCAGTATTTT
TRBJ2-7	-	TRBV7-2	-	CASSLTQFYEQYF	TGTGCCAGCAGCTTAACACAGTTCTACGAGCAGTACTTC
TRBJ2-2	-	TRBV14	few	CASSQAGASGELFF	TGTGCCAGCAGTCAAGCCGGGGCTAGTGGGGAGCTGTTTTTT
TRBJ1-2	-	TRBV18	-	CASSAGRGLGGYTF	TGTGCCAGCTCAGCGGGACGCGGGCTAGGGGGCTACACCTTC
TRBJ1-2	TRBD1	TRBV11-2	-	CASSLELGQNYGYTF	TGTGCCAGCAGCTTAGAACTGGGACAGAACTATGGCTACACCTTC
TRBJ2-3	-	TRBV10-1	-	CASSESGVGTDTQYF	TGCGCCAGCAGTGAGTCGGGCGTGGGCACAGATACGCAGTATTTT
TRBJ2-2	TRBD1	TRBV7-6	-	CASSLGQGANTGELFF	TGTGCCAGCAGCTTAGGGCAGGGGGCGAACACCGGGGAGCTGTTTTTT
TRBJ1-2	-	TRBV6-5	-	CASGTWGADYGYTF	TGTGCCAGCGGAACCTGGGGGGCGGACTATGGCTACACCTTC
TRBJ1-1	TRBD1	TRBV11-3	-	CASSSPGGNTEAFF	TGTGCCAGCAGCTCCCCAGGGGGGAACACTGAAGCTTTCTTT
TRBJ2-7	TRBD1	TRBV27	once	CASSVDRDRYEQYF	TGTGCCAGCAGTGTAGACAGGGATCGGTACGAGCAGTACTTC
TRBJ1-6	TRBD1	TRBV7-3	-	CASSSTRQGSSPLHF	TGTGCCAGCAGCTCTACCCGACAGGGAAGTTCACCCCTCCACTTT
TRBJ1-5	TRBD1	TRBV7-9	few	CASSEGQGEGQPQHF	TGTGCCAGCAGCGAGGGACAGGGAGAAGGTCAGCCCCAGCATTTT
TRBJ2-5	-	TRBV5-1	-	CASSTRQEQETQYF	TGCGCCAGCAGCACAAGACAGGAGCAAGAGACCCAGTACTTC
TRBJ1-1	TRBD1	TRBV7-2	-	CASSLVVGRGSTEAFF	TGTGCCAGCAGCTTAGTGGTTGGCAGGGGGTCCACTGAAGCTTTCTTT
TRBJ1-5	TRBD1	TRBV30	-	CAWSVRRGQENQPQHF	TGTGCCTGGAGTGTACGACGGGGACAGGAGAATCAGCCCCAGCATTTT
TRBJ2-1	-	TRBV5-6	-	CASSLGPSGVEGQFF	TGTGCCAGCAGCTTGGGGCCTTCTGGGGTGGAGGGGCAGTTCTTC